This entry is about one T cell receptor (beta chain). Its antigen is unknown. The table came from immunoSEQ multiplex PCR; TCRdb's copy has only in-frame clones and leaves some out. The table has roughly 50,000 clones, 90% seen once; the top ten hold approximately 14%. The data originate from a study of PD-1 blockade in classical Hodgkin lymphoma. The overall study: The study gave patients nivolumab 3 mg/kg intravenously every 2 weeks.

Study-wide findings and caveats: At baseline, newly diagnosed patients reportedly showed less TCR diversity than healthy donors.

Indicated time point: cycle 4 day 1 (C4D1), after five to seven weeks of nivolumab. All the patients suffered relapse after autologous stem cell transplantation, and brentuximab vedotin exposure differed. CDR1 is SGHRS, CDR2 YFSETQ, per germline. The ends were cut back, 0 bases at V and 4 bases at J, with 13 bases in the middle. CDR3 length: 15 amino acids. The specimen comprised peripheral blood mononuclear cells (PBMCs), sampled before the fourth cycle of nivolumab. This chain connects TRBV5-1 to TRBJ1-1; D is unresolved. This clonotype was obtained from a human donor with classical Hodgkin lymphoma. The CDR3 is CASSLVALGSTEAFF. The DNA of the CDR3 is TGCGCCAGCAGCTTGGTAGCCCTCGGCAGCACTGAAGCTTTCTTT.